The present T cell receptor beta chain was sequenced within a study of spatial heterogeneity in lung cancer. Study-wide results and caveats: At tumor resection, ubiquitous expanded TCRs were detected in blood more often than later.

Remarks on this clonotype: As yet, its antigen is unknown.

TCRdb used MiXCR to reprocess the 5' RACE reads, holding one entry per CDR3 protein. Altogether around 60,000 distinct CDR3 sequences are present, approximately 8% being singletons, with the ten largest covering around 16%. Germline V gene lookup returns CDR1 MGHRA and CDR2 YSYEKL. Unmatched junction bases numbered 3, after V lost 0 bases and J lost 2 bases. The CDR3 contains 16 residues. The time point: sample taken at primary tumor resection. No cell sorting; template was whole RNA from tumor, lung tissue or PBMC. The chain is built from TRBV4-1 and TRBJ2-1, with 8 bases identical to TRBD2. The sequence was obtained from a female donor with early-stage non-small cell lung cancer. The material sequenced was PBMCs, taken at surgery. CDR3 in amino acids: CASSQENSGAYNEQFF. In DNA form, the CDR3 reads TGCGCCAGCAGCCAAGAAAATAGCGGGGCCTACAATGAGCAGTTCTTC.